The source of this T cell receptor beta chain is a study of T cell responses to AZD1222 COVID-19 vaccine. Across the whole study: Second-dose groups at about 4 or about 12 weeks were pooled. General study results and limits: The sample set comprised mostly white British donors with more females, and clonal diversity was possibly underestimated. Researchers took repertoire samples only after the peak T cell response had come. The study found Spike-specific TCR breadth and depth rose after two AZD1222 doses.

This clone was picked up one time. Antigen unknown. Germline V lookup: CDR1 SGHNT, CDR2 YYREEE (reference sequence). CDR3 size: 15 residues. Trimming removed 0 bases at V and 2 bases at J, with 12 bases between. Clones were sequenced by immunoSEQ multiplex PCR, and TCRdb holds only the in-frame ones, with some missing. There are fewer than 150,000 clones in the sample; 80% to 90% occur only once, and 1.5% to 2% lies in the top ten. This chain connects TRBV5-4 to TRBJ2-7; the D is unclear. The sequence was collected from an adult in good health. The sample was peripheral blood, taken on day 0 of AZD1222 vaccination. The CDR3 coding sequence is TGTGCCAGCAGCTTGGGTGGCCAGGTTACCTACGAGCAGTACTTC. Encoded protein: CASSLGGQVTYEQYF.